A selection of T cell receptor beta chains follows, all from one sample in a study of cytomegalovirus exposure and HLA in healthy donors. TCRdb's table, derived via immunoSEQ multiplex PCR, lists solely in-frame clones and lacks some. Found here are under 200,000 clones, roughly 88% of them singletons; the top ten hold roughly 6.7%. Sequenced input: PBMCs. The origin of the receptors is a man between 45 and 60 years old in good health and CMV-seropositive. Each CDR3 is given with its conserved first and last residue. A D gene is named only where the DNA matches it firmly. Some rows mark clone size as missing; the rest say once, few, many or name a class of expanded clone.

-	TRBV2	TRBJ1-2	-	TGTGCCAGCTCTTCAGGGACAATTTATGGCTACACCTTC	CASSSGTIYGYTF
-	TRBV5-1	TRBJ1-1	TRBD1	TGCGCCAGCAGCTTGGGCCCAGGGGGTAGAGGGAACACTGAAGCTTTCTTT	CASSLGPGGRGNTEAFF
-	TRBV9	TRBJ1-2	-	TGTGCCAGCAGTGGCGGGGGGGGCTACACCTTC	CASSGGGGYTF
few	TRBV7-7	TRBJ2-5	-	TGTGCCAGCAGTCTAGATGGAGGGGGGGCTAGCGAGACCCAGTACTTC	CASSLDGGGASETQYF
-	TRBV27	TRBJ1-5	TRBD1	TGTGCCAGCAGGCAGGACAGGGGGAATCAGCCCCAGCATTTT	CASRQDRGNQPQHF
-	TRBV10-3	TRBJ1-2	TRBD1	TGTGCCATCATAAGGGACAGGGAAGGCTATGGCTACACCTTC	CAIIRDREGYGYTF
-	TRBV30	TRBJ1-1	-	TGTGCCTGGAGATTGTACCCCGGGACTGAAGCTTTCTTT	CAWRLYPGTEAFF
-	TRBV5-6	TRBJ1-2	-	TGTGCCAGCAGCTTAACGGGAAGCTACAATAACTATGGCTACACCTTC	CASSLTGSYNNYGYTF
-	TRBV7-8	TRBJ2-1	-	TGTGCCAGCAGCTTAGACGAGCGCATTGCCTACAATGAGCAGTTCTTC	CASSLDERIAYNEQFF
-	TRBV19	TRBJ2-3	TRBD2	TGTGCCAGTACAAGGGCCGTGGTAGCGGGGACCCGCACAGATACGCAGTATTTT	CASTRAVVAGTRTDTQYF
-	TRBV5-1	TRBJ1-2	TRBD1	TGCGCCAGCAGCTTGGTGGGACAGGGCTCCTATGGCTACACCTTC	CASSLVGQGSYGYTF
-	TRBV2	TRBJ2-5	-	TGTGCCAGCTGGGCCTATTCAGGTGGGGAGACCCAGTACTTC	CASWAYSGGETQYF
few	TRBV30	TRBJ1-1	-	TGTGCCTGGAGCGGGGAATTTTTCACTGAAGCTTTCTTT	CAWSGEFFTEAFF
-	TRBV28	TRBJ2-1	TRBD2	TGTGCCAGCACTAGCGGGGGCTATGAGCAGTTCTTC	CASTSGGYEQFF
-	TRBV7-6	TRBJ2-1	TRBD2	TGTGCCAGCAGCTGGGCGGGAGAGCGTGAGCAGTTCTTC	CASSWAGEREQFF
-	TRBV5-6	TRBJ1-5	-	TGTGCCAGCAGCTTGTTGGTCGGGGATCAGCCCCAGCATTTT	CASSLLVGDQPQHF